These 25 T cell receptor beta chains share one sample of origin, sequenced in a study of T-cell memory formation after mild COVID-19. Using its own MiXCR run on the 5' RACE reads, TCRdb lists one record per CDR3 protein. The repertoire consists of approximately 440,000 distinct CDR3 sequences, with around 18% occurring once and the leading ten covering 7.5% to 9.5%. The sequenced sample was PBMCs or a T cell subset sorted from them (not recorded which). Receptors originate from an adult woman who had mild COVID-19 (a few samples of this study predate the infection). Cell type and time point are not known.

V usage is TRBV30 and J usage is TRBJ2-6; D remains unclear. The CDR3 has 15 residues. V was shortened by 2 bases and J by 0 bases, with 8 bases between the two germline ends. Per germline, CDR1 GTSNPN and CDR2 SVGIG (reference sequence). Here the CDR3 reads CAWSSADSGANVLTF. The CDR3 coding sequence is TGTGCCTGGAGTTCTGCAGACTCTGGGGCCAACGTCCTGACTTTC. The full variable domain, its missing parts supplied by reference TRBV30 and TRBJ2-6, is SQTIHQWPATLVQPVGSPLSLECTVEGTSNPNLYWYRQAAGRGLQLLFYSVGIGQISSEVPQNLSASRPQDRQFILSSKKLLLSDSGFYLCAWSSADSGANVLTFGAGSRLTVL.

This sequence joins TRBV7-9 and TRBJ2-2; D may be TRBD2 (6 bases). Trimming removed 8 bases at V and 2 bases at J, with 12 bases between. Germline V lookup: CDR1 SEHNR, CDR2 FQNEAQ (reference sequence). The CDR3 is made up of 14 amino acids. The CDR3 DNA reads TGTGCCAGCCCAAGCGGACTAAACACCGGGGAGCTGTTTTTT. Its protein is CASPSGLNTGELFF.

This chain connects TRBV6-2 or TRBV6-3 to TRBJ2-1; the D gene could be TRBD1 or TRBD2 (5 bases each). The CDR3 extends over 14 amino acids. The germline CDR1 and CDR2 sequences are MNHEY and SVGEGT. V lost 10 bases and J 4 bases, leaving 17 bases between the germline ends. The CDR3 region has the DNA TGTGCCATCAACCCTAGGGGAGCTTACAATGAGCAGTTCTTC. It codes for CAINPRGAYNEQFF.

The gene calls are TRBV10-3 and TRBJ2-3, with 7 nucleotides matching TRBD2. The CDR3 runs to 15 residues. Germline lookup yields CDR1 ENHRY and CDR2 SYGVKD. V dropped 3 bases and J dropped 1; count of bases not matched to a gene: 4. The CDR3 reads CAISDSSGGTDTQYF. The CDR3 nucleotides are TGTGCCATCAGTGATTCCAGCGGGGGCACAGATACGCAGTATTTT.

A few counts support this clonotype. V and J are TRBV7-9 and TRBJ2-1; either TRBD1 or TRBD2 may supply D (5 bases each). Germline lookup yields CDR1 SEHNR and CDR2 FQNEAQ (reference sequence). The V end lost 7 bases, the J end lost 7 bases, and 20 bases lay between the germline ends. The CDR3 spans 15 residues. The CDR3 loop is CASTVGWGYGNEQFF. The CDR3 DNA reads TGTGCCAGCACCGTTGGGTGGGGGTATGGAAATGAGCAGTTCTTC.

This clonotype has just a few counts. The chain combines TRBV5-1 with TRBJ1-1, with a possible D match to TRBD1 (5 bases). CDR1 and CDR2 (germline): SGHRS, YFSETQ. The CDR3 has 15 amino acids. V was trimmed by 3 bases and J by 6 bases, leaving 18 bases between them. CDR3 in amino acids: CASSYVISRGAEAFF. The CDR3 DNA reads as TGCGCCAGCAGCTACGTAATTTCTCGGGGCGCTGAAGCTTTCTTT.

This clonotype was counted only a few times. This chain connects TRBV9 to TRBJ2-1, with unresolved D. V was shortened by 0 bases and J by 10 bases, with 8 bases between the two germline ends. Germline V gives CDR1 SGDLS, CDR2 YYNGEE. CDR3 length: 12 amino acids. The CDR3 sequence is CASSVAPHEQFF. CDR3 nucleotide sequence: TGTGCCAGCAGCGTAGCCCCACACGAGCAGTTCTTC. The full variable domain, its missing parts supplied by reference TRBV9 and TRBJ2-1, is DSGVTQTPKHLITATGQRVTLRCSPRSGDLSVYWYQQSLDQGLQFLIQYYNGEERAKGNILERFSAQQFPDLHSELNLSSLELGDSALYFCASSVAPHEQFFGPGTRLTVL.

The chain employs TRBV5-1 and TRBJ2-7; D may be TRBD1 or TRBD2 (5 bases each). Germline lookup yields CDR1 SGHRS and CDR2 YFSETQ. The CDR3 sequence is 15 residues long. Between the trimmed V and J ends, which lost 5 bases and 6 bases, there was a span of 21 bases. The CDR3, as DNA: TGCGCCAGCAGGGGTGCCGACGGGACCTTGGGCGAGCAGTACTTC. Protein sequence: CASRGADGTLGEQYF. The whole variable domain, filled in from reference TRBV5-1 and TRBJ2-7, reads KAGVTQTPRYLIKTRGQQVTLSCSPISGHRSVSWYQQTPGQGLQFLFEYFSETQRNKGNFPGRFSGRQFSNSRSEMNVSTLELGDSALYLCASRGADGTLGEQYFGPGTRLTVT.

The chain is built from TRBV5-4 and TRBJ2-1; perhaps TRBD2 as D (5 bases). CDR1 and CDR2 (germline): SGHNT, YYREEE (reference sequence). The CDR3 has 15 residues. V was trimmed by 1 base and J by 6 bases, leaving 14 bases between them. The CDR3 loop reads CASSLSREWSNEQFF. In nucleotides, the CDR3 is TGTGCCAGCAGCTTGAGTCGGGAATGGTCCAATGAGCAGTTCTTC.

The J gene is TRBJ1-5, the V gene TRBV19, with D maybe TRBD1 (5 bases). This CDR3 spans 14 amino acids. CDR1 and CDR2 (germline): LNHDA, SQIVND (reference sequence). Trimming removed 1 base at V and 6 bases at J, with 10 bases between. CDR3 sequence (DNA): TGTGCCAGTAGTATAGTAACCGGGACTCAGCCCCAGCATTTT. Its translation: CASSIVTGTQPQHF.

The table lists this clonotype with a few counts. V gene TRBV5-4 combines with J gene TRBJ1-2; 9 positions agree with TRBD1. The CDR3 runs to 16 residues. Unmatched junction bases numbered 11, after V lost 4 bases and J lost 4 bases. Per germline, CDR1 SGHNT and CDR2 YYREEE (reference sequence). CDR3 sequence reads: CASSPDPGQGVYGYTF. CDR3 DNA: TGTGCCAGCAGCCCCGACCCGGGACAGGGTGTCTATGGCTACACCTTC.

The chain is built from TRBV5-4 and TRBJ2-6; no clear D. The CDR3 is made up of 17 amino acids. V lost 1 base and J lost 2, with 13 bases in between. Germline assignment: CDR1 SGHNT and CDR2 YYREEE (reference sequence). CDR3 region: CASSLSKVTAGANVLTF. In DNA form, the CDR3 reads TGTGCCAGCAGCTTGAGTAAGGTTACTGCTGGGGCCAACGTCCTGACTTTC.

The chain links TRBV7-8 to TRBJ2-1; TRBD2 aligns across 10 bases. Germline V gene data show CDR1 as SGHVS and CDR2 as FQNEAQ. This CDR3 has 15 amino acids. V trimming: 5 bases; J trimming: 5 bases; junction bases outside the gene matches: 6. CDR3 coding DNA: TGTGCCAGCAGCCCGACTAGCGGGTTCGACAATGAGCAGTTCTTC. It translates to CASSPTSGFDNEQFF.

This clonotype was observed a few times. The chain couples TRBV5-1 to TRBJ1-1, with D hard to call. Trimming pared 3 bases from V and 7 bases from J, leaving 19 bases between. This CDR3 is 15 amino acids long. The germline CDR1 and CDR2 sequences are SGHRS and YFSETQ. CDR3 sequence reads: CASSSTGRELGEAFF. The CDR3 region has the DNA TGCGCCAGCAGCTCCACCGGGAGGGAACTGGGTGAAGCTTTCTTT.

This clonotype was picked up a small number of times. The V call is TRBV30, the J call TRBJ1-2; TRBD1 might be the D (5 bases). The CDR3 has 15 amino acids. V gave up 0 bases and J gave up 0 bases, with 11 bases separating them. The germline V gene encodes CDR1 GTSNPN and CDR2 SVGIG (reference sequence). CDR3 protein: CAWSVLQAANYGYTF. DNA for the CDR3: TGTGCCTGGAGTGTACTACAGGCCGCTAACTATGGCTACACCTTC.

This clonotype was counted between two and nine times. The chain recombines TRBV5-5 with TRBJ2-7, with no clear D. V lost 4 bases, J lost 3 bases, and 8 bases lay in between. This CDR3 region has 12 residues. Germline values: CDR1 SGHKS, CDR2 YYEKEE (reference sequence). DNA for the CDR3: TGTGCCAGCAGCGCGGCGAACTACGAGCAGTACTTC. This gives the protein CASSAANYEQYF.

The genes are TRBV27 and TRBJ1-1, with D unresolved. In germline, CDR1 is MNHEY, CDR2 SMNVEV (reference sequence). Trimming stripped 6 bases from V and 8 bases from J, with 19 bases between. The CDR3 has 14 residues. CDR3 nucleotides: TGTGCCAGCAGGGGCGACTTGAGTTGGGGAGAAGCTTTCTTT. Residues: CASRGDLSWGEAFF.

V usage is TRBV20-1 and J usage is TRBJ1-5, with D possibly being TRBD1 (6 bases). Germline V gene lookup returns CDR1 DFQATT and CDR2 SNEGSKA (reference sequence). The germline V and J ends were trimmed by 6 bases and 6 bases, with 12 bases remaining between them. This CDR3 region has 12 residues. The CDR3 sequence is CSAKQGGQPQHF. In DNA, the CDR3 is TGCAGTGCAAAACAGGGCGGTCAGCCCCAGCATTTT.

A few counts support this clonotype. The V and J genes are TRBV5-1 and TRBJ2-2, with 8 bases matching TRBD1. Looked up from germline, CDR1 is SGHRS and CDR2 is YFSETQ. With 7 bases clipped from V and 7 bases from J, the junction kept 12 bases outside the gene matches. This CDR3 is built from 15 residues. CDR3 DNA sequence: TGCGCCAGCGAGGGGACAGGCACGAAGAGCGGGGAGCTGTTTTTT. Translated: CASEGTGTKSGELFF.

The chain joins TRBV5-8 to TRBJ2-7; 7 bases fit TRBD1. The CDR3 contains 12 residues. V was clipped by 4 bases and J by 10 bases; unmatched bases: 8. From germline, CDR1 is SGHTS and CDR2 YDEGEE. This CDR3 is CASSHDRVGQYF. The CDR3 nucleotides are TGTGCCAGCAGCCATGACAGGGTCGGTCAGTACTTC. Combining the CDR3 with reference TRBV5-8 and TRBJ2-7 gives the whole variable domain EAGVTQSPTHLIKTRGQQATLRCSPISGHTSVYWYQQALGLGLQFLLWYDEGEERNRGNFPPRFSGRQFPNYSSELNVNALELEDSALYLCASSHDRVGQYFGPGTRLTVT.

The rearrangement links TRBV20-1 to TRBJ2-3; 7 nucleotides line up with TRBD1. Germline trimming cut 3 bases from V and 10 bases from J; bases unmatched to any gene: 10. CDR1 is DFQATT and CDR2 is SNEGSKA in the germline V gene (reference sequence). The CDR3 consists of 13 residues. CDR3 nucleotides: TGCAGTGCTAGGGAGACGGATAGGGGGCCGCAGTATTTT. Its protein product is CSARETDRGPQYF.

V gene TRBV5-1 combines with J gene TRBJ2-1; 9 bases map to TRBD1. Germline CDR1 reads SGHRS; CDR2 reads YFSETQ. J was trimmed by 6 bases and V by 0 bases; bases with no gene match: 7. The CDR3 runs to 16 residues. CDR3 bases: TGCGCCAGCAGCTTGGGGGACAGGGAAAGGGTCAATGAGCAGTTCTTC. Translating it yields CASSLGDRERVNEQFF.

The chain joins TRBV5-1 to TRBJ1-1; D not resolved. The CDR3 runs 14 residues. Germline CDR1 reads SGHRS; CDR2 reads YFSETQ. V was trimmed by 0 bases and J by 6 bases, leaving 12 bases between them. CDR3: CASSLVQRGAEAFF. CDR3 sequence (DNA): TGCGCCAGCAGCTTGGTACAGCGAGGCGCTGAAGCTTTCTTT.

This chain uses TRBV2 with TRBJ2-2, with D unresolved. The V gene's germline CDR1 is SNHLY and CDR2 FYNNEI. Between the trimmed V and J ends, which lost 2 bases and 1 base, there was a span of 8 bases. The CDR3 runs to 15 residues. Here the CDR3 reads CASSESVLNTGELFF. CDR3 nucleotide sequence: TGTGCCAGCAGTGAATCTGTCCTGAACACCGGGGAGCTGTTTTTT.

This clonotype has at least ten counts. The rearrangement links TRBV5-1 to TRBJ2-5, with unresolved D. The V gene lost 0 bases and the J gene lost 4 bases, with 16 bases spanning the gap. The CDR3 runs 16 residues. The germline V gene encodes CDR1 SGHRS and CDR2 YFSETQ. CDR3 in amino acids: CASSLADGGMGETQYF. The CDR3, as DNA: TGCGCCAGCAGCTTGGCGGACGGCGGAATGGGAGAGACCCAGTACTTC. The complete variable domain, with remaining parts taken from reference TRBV5-1 and TRBJ2-5, reads KAGVTQTPRYLIKTRGQQVTLSCSPISGHRSVSWYQQTPGQGLQFLFEYFSETQRNKGNFPGRFSGRQFSNSRSEMNVSTLELGDSALYLCASSLADGGMGETQYFGPGTRLLVL.